These 20 T cell receptor beta chains were sequenced from one sample in a study of cytomegalovirus exposure and HLA in healthy donors. With 60 Vbeta and 13 Jbeta primers, the PCR was carried out. Clones were sequenced by immunoSEQ multiplex PCR, and TCRdb holds only the in-frame ones, with some missing. The sample includes about 160,000 clones, over 60% seen only once; the top ten take approximately 3.1%. Sequencing was done on a sample of PBMCs. All receptors derive from a woman in her thirties or forties in good health and CMV-seronegative.

This sequence joins TRBV28 and TRBJ1-5; TRBD1 is a possible D gene (6 bases). This CDR3 is 15 amino acids long. V shed 3 bases and J shed 7 bases, with 16 bases lying between them. Per the germline V gene, CDR1 is MDHEN and CDR2 is SYDVKM. This CDR3 reads CASSFAGAPGQPQHF. The CDR3 nucleotides are TGTGCCAGCAGTTTCGCGGGGGCGCCGGGGCAGCCCCAGCATTTT.

CDR3 residues: CASSEAGGRAYEQYF. The CDR3 DNA reads as TGTGCCAGCAGTGAGGCGGGGGGGCGGGCCTACGAGCAGTACTTC. The rearrangement uses TRBV2 and TRBJ2-7; 9 nucleotides align to TRBD2. Germline trimming cut 3 bases from V and 2 bases from J; bases unmatched to any gene: 5. The CDR3 is 15 amino acids. Germline V gene data show CDR1 as SNHLY and CDR2 as FYNNEI.

This rearrangement joins TRBV6-1 to TRBJ1-2; 8 nucleotides align to TRBD1. This CDR3 is built from 14 residues. After removal of 5 bases from V and 1 base from J, the junction contained 3 bases not matched to a gene. Germline loops: CDR1 MNHNS, CDR2 SASEGT. The CDR3 region has the DNA TGTGCCAGCAGTTTAGGACAGGGTAACTATGGCTACACCTTC. This sequence encodes CASSLGQGNYGYTF.

V and J are TRBV2 and TRBJ1-4; D call uncertain. The V end lost 6 bases, the J end lost 1 base, and 9 bases lay between the germline ends. The CDR3 has 14 amino acids. CDR1 and CDR2 from the germline V gene are SNHLY and FYNNEI. Here the CDR3 DNA reads TGTGCCAGCAGAGTCAGCGAAACTAATGAAAAACTGTTTTTT. It translates to CASRVSETNEKLFF.

The V gene is TRBV6-6, the J gene TRBJ1-1; D uncertain. The CDR3 spans 12 residues. V lost 6 bases and J lost 7, with 12 bases in between. The V gene's germline CDR1 is MNHNY and CDR2 SVGAGI (reference sequence). CDR3 amino acids: CASSLRGLEAFF. The CDR3 region has the DNA TGTGCCAGCAGCTTACGGGGTCTTGAAGCTTTCTTT.

V and J are TRBV2 and TRBJ1-1, with D uncertain. The CDR3 runs 10 residues. CDR1 and CDR2 from the germline V gene are SNHLY and FYNNEI. The V gene lost 7 bases and the J gene lost 3 bases, with 3 bases spanning the gap. CDR3 DNA: TGTGCCAGCATATACACTGAAGCTTTCTTT. It yields the protein CASIYTEAFF.

This sequence joins TRBV6-5 and TRBJ2-1; 10 bases are a match to TRBD1. This CDR3 is built from 15 residues. The germline gives CDR1 MNHEY, CDR2 SVGAGI. V shed 5 bases and J 7 bases; nucleotides not matched to a gene: 8. This CDR3 is CASSRQGAGFNEQFF. CDR3 nucleotides: TGTGCCAGCAGTCGACAGGGGGCAGGCTTTAATGAGCAGTTCTTC.

The V and J genes are TRBV5-1 and TRBJ2-3, with TRBD2 identical over 9 bases. V trimming: 2 bases; J trimming: 4 bases; junction bases outside the gene matches: 5. Germline V CDR1 and CDR2: SGHRS, YFSETQ. This CDR3 contains 15 residues. This chain's CDR3 is CASSLSGGLADTQYF. The DNA of the CDR3 is TGCGCCAGCAGCTTAAGCGGGGGGTTGGCAGATACGCAGTATTTT.

This clone was seen more than once but under ten times. The gene calls are TRBV5-4 and TRBJ2-2; 10 bases are shared with TRBD1. V was clipped by 4 bases and J by 2 bases; unmatched bases: 8. Germline V lookup: CDR1 SGHNT, CDR2 YYREEE (reference sequence). The CDR3 sequence is 17 residues long. The CDR3 reads CASSPYRDRGNTGELFF. Written as DNA, the CDR3 is TGTGCCAGCAGCCCGTACCGGGACAGGGGCAACACCGGGGAGCTGTTTTTT.

Only a few counts were recorded for this clone. The chain has TRBV11-2 and TRBJ2-7; D may be TRBD1 (5 bases). The CDR3 is 15 residues long. Trimming shortened V by 2 bases and J by 2 bases, and 13 bases separated the two germline ends. Germline CDR1 SGHAT, CDR2 FQNNGV. CDR3 nucleotides: TGTGCCAGCAGCTTATCAAGTGTGGACACCTACGAGCAGTACTTC. It is translated as CASSLSSVDTYEQYF.

This clone was recorded once. The chain uses TRBV7-6 and TRBJ1-6, with a tentative D call TRBD1 (6 bases). Germline V lookup: CDR1 SGHVS, CDR2 FNYEAQ. The CDR3 has 14 amino acids. V dropped 5 bases and J dropped 10 bases, with 15 bases sitting between them. The DNA for the CDR3 is TGTGCCAGCAGCCGAGACTACAGGGACTCACCCCTCCACTTT. As protein: CASSRDYRDSPLHF.

This clone was counted between two and nine times. This sample also contains other DNA sequences that code for the same CDR3. This chain joins TRBV9 and TRBJ2-2; tentatively, D is TRBD2 (6 bases). The V end was cut by 0 bases, the J end by 4 bases, with 10 bases between. Germline V lookup: CDR1 SGDLS, CDR2 YYNGEE. CDR3 length: 15 residues. CDR3 in amino acids: CASSVGAGSTGELFF. The DNA of the CDR3 is TGTGCCAGCAGCGTAGGTGCGGGGTCCACCGGGGAGCTGTTTTTT.

The V and J genes are TRBV5-1 and TRBJ2-5, with TRBD1 identical over 10 bases. This CDR3 spans 14 amino acids. Unmatched junction bases numbered 2, after V lost 4 bases and J lost 2 bases. Looked up from germline, CDR1 is SGHRS and CDR2 is YFSETQ. CDR3 in DNA: TGCGCCAGCAGCAGGACAGGGGGGCAAGAGACCCAGTACTTC. This gives the protein CASSRTGGQETQYF.

The chain employs TRBV6-1 and TRBJ2-2; 9 positions match TRBD1. CDR1 and CDR2 (germline): MNHNS, SASEGT. Losses at the gene ends were 10 bases for V and 5 bases for J; bases not matched to a gene: 8. The CDR3 is 14 residues long. The CDR3: CATRRDRETGELFF. CDR3 DNA sequence: TGTGCCACCCGCCGGGACAGGGAGACCGGGGAGCTGTTTTTT.

The chain couples TRBV4-1 to TRBJ1-6, with a possible D match to TRBD1 (6 bases). V was shortened by 3 bases and J by 8 bases, with 8 bases between the two germline ends. This CDR3 is 13 amino acids long. Germline V gene sequence: CDR1 MGHRA, CDR2 YSYEKL. Here the CDR3 reads CASSQGADSPLHF. CDR3 sequence (DNA): TGCGCCAGCAGCCAGGGGGCCGATTCACCCCTCCACTTT.

The chain couples TRBV5-1 to TRBJ2-1; 7 bases agree with TRBD2. This CDR3 spans 15 amino acids. Unmatched junction bases numbered 3, after V lost 0 bases and J lost 3 bases. Germline loops: CDR1 SGHRS, CDR2 YFSETQ. CDR3 amino acids: CASSLGEGDYNEQFF. CDR3 in DNA: TGCGCCAGCAGCTTGGGGGAGGGAGACTACAATGAGCAGTTCTTC.

J is TRBJ2-7 and V is TRBV18; the D is unclear. The CDR3 is made up of 12 amino acids. V was trimmed by 5 bases and J by 4 bases, leaving 9 bases between them. CDR1 is KGHSH and CDR2 is LQKENI in the germline V gene. The CDR3 sequence: CASSSLMYEQYF. The DNA of the CDR3 is TGTGCCAGCTCATCCTTAATGTACGAGCAGTACTTC.

The rearrangement joins TRBV7-6 to TRBJ2-7; TRBD2 might be the D (7 bases). Germline V lookup: CDR1 SGHVS, CDR2 FNYEAQ. V lost 2 bases and J 0 bases, leaving 23 bases between the germline ends. The CDR3 has 19 residues. DNA for the CDR3: TGTGCCAGCAGCTTATATCTGCGGGGGCGGTGGGGAAGCTCCTACGAGCAGTACTTC. This gives the protein CASSLYLRGRWGSSYEQYF. Full variable domain (missing parts from reference TRBV7-6 and TRBJ2-7): GAGVSQSPRYKVTKRGQDVALRCDPISGHVSLYWYRQALGQGPEFLTYFNYEAQQDKSGLPNDRFSAERPEGSISTLTIQRTEQRDSAMYRCASSLYLRGRWGSSYEQYFGPGTRLTVT.

There are a few counts of this clone. The chain combines TRBV4-1 with TRBJ2-7; 13 bases line up with TRBD2. V shed 1 base and J 4 bases; nucleotides not matched to a gene: 4. This CDR3 region has 16 residues. Germline V gene data show CDR1 as MGHRA and CDR2 as YSYEKL. In DNA form, the CDR3 reads TGCGCCAGCAGCCAAGCTGAACTAGCGGGGGGGTACGAGCAGTACTTC. Protein sequence: CASSQAELAGGYEQYF.

The rearrangement links TRBV7-2 to TRBJ1-2; TRBD1 matches 8 bases. J gave up 3 bases and V 5 bases, and 5 bases lay outside the gene matches. The CDR3 has 14 amino acids. Germline lookup yields CDR1 SGHTA and CDR2 FQGNSA. CDR3 sequence: CASSARQGYYGYTF. CDR3 nucleotide sequence: TGTGCCAGCAGCGCGCGACAGGGGTACTATGGCTACACCTTC.